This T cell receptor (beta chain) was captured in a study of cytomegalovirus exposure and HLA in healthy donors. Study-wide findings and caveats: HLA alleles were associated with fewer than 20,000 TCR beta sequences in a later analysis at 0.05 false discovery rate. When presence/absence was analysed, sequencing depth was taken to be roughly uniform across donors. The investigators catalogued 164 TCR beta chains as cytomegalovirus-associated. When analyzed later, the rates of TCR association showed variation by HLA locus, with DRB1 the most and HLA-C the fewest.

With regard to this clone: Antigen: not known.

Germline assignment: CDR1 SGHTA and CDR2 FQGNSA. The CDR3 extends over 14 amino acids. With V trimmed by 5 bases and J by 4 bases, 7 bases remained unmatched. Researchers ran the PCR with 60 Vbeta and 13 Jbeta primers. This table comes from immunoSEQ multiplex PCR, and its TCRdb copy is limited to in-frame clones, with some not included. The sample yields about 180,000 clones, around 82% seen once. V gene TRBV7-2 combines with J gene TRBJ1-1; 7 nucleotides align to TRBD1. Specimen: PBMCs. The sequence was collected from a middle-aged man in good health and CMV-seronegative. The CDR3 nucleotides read TGTGCCAGCAGCCGACAGGGTCAGTTCACTGAAGCTTTCTTT. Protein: CASSRQGQFTEAFF.